This TCR beta chain was sequenced during a study of cytomegalovirus exposure and HLA in healthy donors. Whole-study results and caveats: There were a few CMV-associated chains whose specificity for CMV antigens was confirmed in vitro. Overall, some 160 TCR beta chains were annotated as cytomegalovirus-associated.

Measured with immunoSEQ multiplex PCR; TCRdb has only the in-frame clones, and not every one. The sample has about 170,000 clones, approximately 86% seen once. Comment on this clone: Its antigen is currently unknown.

The V gene's germline CDR1 is LGHNA and CDR2 YSLEER. V lost 5 bases and J lost 5, with 23 bases in between. This CDR3 contains 17 residues. Sequencing was carried out using PBMCs. The rearrangement uses TRBV4-3 and TRBJ2-3, with a weak D call TRBD2 (6 bases). The clonotype was recovered from a man between 18 and 29 years old in good health and CMV-seropositive. Here the CDR3 DNA reads TGCGCCAGCAGCGCATCCCCGACTGGAGGGCTTAGAGATACGCAGTATTTT. This codes for CASSASPTGGLRDTQYF.